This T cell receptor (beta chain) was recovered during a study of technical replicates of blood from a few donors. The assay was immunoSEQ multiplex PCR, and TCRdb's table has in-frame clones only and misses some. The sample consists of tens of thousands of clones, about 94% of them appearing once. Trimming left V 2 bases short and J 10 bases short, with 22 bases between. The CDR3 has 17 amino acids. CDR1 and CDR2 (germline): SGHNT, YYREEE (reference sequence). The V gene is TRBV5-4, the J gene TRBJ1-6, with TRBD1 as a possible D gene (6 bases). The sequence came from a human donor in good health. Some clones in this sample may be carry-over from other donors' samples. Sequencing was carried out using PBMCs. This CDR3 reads CASSFGGPIPTASPLHF. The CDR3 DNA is TGTGCCAGCAGCTTCGGGGGGCCGATCCCGACGGCCTCACCCCTCCACTTT.